The clone carrying this T cell receptor beta chain was recorded a few times. Using unique molecular identifiers, the investigators prepared the TCRbeta library. Each CDR3 protein gets one entry after TCRdb re-called the PCR reads with MiXCR. The sample contains about 1,000,000 distinct CDR3 sequences, roughly 31% of which appear only once. This entry comes from a study of T-cell reconstitution after alpha-beta-depleted transplantation in children. Germline loops: CDR1 SGHRS, CDR2 YFSETQ. V lost 4 bases and J lost 2; bases outside the gene matches: 10. The CDR3 length is 17 residues. The source of this sequence is a boy in the first two years of life who had a stem cell transplant for SCID, so the T cells may come from the graft donor. This specimen was PBMCs, mostly from graft donor cells, taken 360 days after TCRalphabeta/CD19-depleted stem cell transplant. This sequence joins TRBV5-1 and TRBJ2-3; 10 bases are a match to TRBD2. CDR3 DNA: TGCGCCAGCAGCGCCGGCCCAGGACTAGCGGACACAGATACGCAGTATTTT. The encoded protein is CASSAGPGLADTDTQYF.